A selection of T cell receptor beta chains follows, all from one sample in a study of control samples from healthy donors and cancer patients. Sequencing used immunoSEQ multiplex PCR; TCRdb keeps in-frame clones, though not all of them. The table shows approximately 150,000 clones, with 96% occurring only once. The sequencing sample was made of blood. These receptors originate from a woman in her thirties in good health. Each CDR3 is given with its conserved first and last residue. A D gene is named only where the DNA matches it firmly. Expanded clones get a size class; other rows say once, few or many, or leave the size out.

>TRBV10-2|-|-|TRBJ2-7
CASSVFLGKAVEQYF
TGCGCCAGCAGTGTTTTTCTTGGGAAGGCAGTCGAGCAGTACTTC
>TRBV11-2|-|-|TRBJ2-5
CASSLDRLKETQYF
TGTGCCAGCAGCTTAGATCGACTAAAAGAGACCCAGTACTTC
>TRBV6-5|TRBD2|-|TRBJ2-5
CASSTRREGPETQYF
TGTGCCAGCAGCACGAGGCGGGAGGGCCCAGAGACCCAGTACTTC
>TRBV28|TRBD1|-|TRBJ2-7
CASSYTTDRGGYEQYF
TGTGCCAGCAGTTACACTACGGACAGGGGAGGTTACGAGCAGTACTTC
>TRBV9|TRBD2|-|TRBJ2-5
CASSKGLAGVETQYF
TGTGCCAGCAGCAAGGGACTAGCGGGAGTAGAGACCCAGTACTTC
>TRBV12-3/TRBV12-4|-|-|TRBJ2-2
CASSLTVTGELFF
TGTGCCAGCAGTTTAACGGTTACCGGGGAGCTGTTTTTT
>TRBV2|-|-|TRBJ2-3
CASSEEGTDTQYF
TGTGCCAGCAGTGAAGAGGGCACAGATACGCAGTATTTT
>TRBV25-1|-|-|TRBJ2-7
CASSGFSSYEQYF
TGTGCCAGCAGTGGCTTTAGCTCTTACGAGCAGTACTTC
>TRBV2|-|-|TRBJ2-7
CASSEWGISSYEQYF
TGTGCCAGCAGTGAATGGGGAATAAGCTCCTACGAGCAGTACTTC
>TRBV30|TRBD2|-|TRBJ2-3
CAWTGLAGTDTQYF
TGTGCCTGGACCGGACTAGCCGGCACAGATACGCAGTATTTT
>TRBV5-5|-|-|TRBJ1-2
CASSLVRTNYGYTF
TGTGCCAGCAGCTTGGTTAGGACTAACTATGGCTACACCTTC
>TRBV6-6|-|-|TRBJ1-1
CASSASRAFF
TGTGCCAGCTCGGCCTCTAGAGCTTTCTTT
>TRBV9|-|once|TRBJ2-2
CASSVRGLDDGELFF
TGTGCCAGCAGCGTACGGGGTCTCGATGACGGGGAGCTGTTTTTT
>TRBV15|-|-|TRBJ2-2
CATSLDAGELFF
TGTGCCACCAGCCTCGACGCCGGGGAGCTGTTTTTT
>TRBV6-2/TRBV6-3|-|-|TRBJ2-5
CASSYGAGWYQETQYF
TGTGCCAGCAGTTACGGGGCGGGATGGTACCAAGAGACCCAGTACTTC
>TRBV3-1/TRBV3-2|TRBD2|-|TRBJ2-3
CASSQSSGRTDTQYF
TGTGCCAGCAGCCAATCTAGCGGGAGGACAGATACGCAGTATTTT
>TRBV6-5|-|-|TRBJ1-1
CASLTNHGGTEAFF
TGTGCCAGCTTAACAAACCACGGTGGGACTGAAGCTTTCTTT
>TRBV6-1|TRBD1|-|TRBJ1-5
CASSEATGGGGQPQHF
TGTGCCAGCAGTGAAGCGACAGGGGGCGGAGGACAGCCCCAGCATTTT
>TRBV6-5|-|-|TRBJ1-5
CASSRPGGGFQPQHF
TGTGCCAGCAGTCGCCCCGGGGGGGGATTTCAGCCCCAGCATTTT
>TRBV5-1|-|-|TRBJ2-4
CASSLAGTGIQYF
TGCGCCAGCAGCTTGGCCGGCACGGGGATTCAGTACTTC
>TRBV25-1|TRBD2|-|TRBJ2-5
CASSVAGRKQETQYF
TGTGCCAGCAGTGTAGCGGGGAGAAAACAAGAGACCCAGTACTTC
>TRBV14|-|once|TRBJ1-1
CASSQWDLSEAFF
TGTGCCAGCAGCCAATGGGACCTCAGTGAAGCTTTCTTT
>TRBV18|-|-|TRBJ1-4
CASSPGPGGEKLFF
TGTGCCAGCTCACCTGGGCCCGGGGGTGAAAAACTGTTTTTT
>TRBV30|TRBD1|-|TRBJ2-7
CAWTYGTVGSEQYF
TGTGCCTGGACTTATGGGACAGTCGGGTCCGAGCAGTACTTC
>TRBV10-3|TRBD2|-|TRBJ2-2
CAISEPEGLATGELFF
TGTGCCATCAGTGAGCCCGAGGGACTAGCGACCGGGGAGCTGTTTTTT
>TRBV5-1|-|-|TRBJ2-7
CASSLQGAPLEQYF
TGCGCCAGCAGCTTACAGGGCGCGCCACTCGAGCAGTACTTC
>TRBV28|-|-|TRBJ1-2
CASSLKAYGYTF
TGTGCCAGCAGTTTAAAGGCCTATGGCTACACCTTC
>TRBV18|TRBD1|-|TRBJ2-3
CASSPGQAGQYF
TGTGCCAGCTCACCAGGACAGGCGGGGCAGTATTTT
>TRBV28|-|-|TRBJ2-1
CASSFRLANEQFF
TGTGCCAGCAGTTTCAGATTGGCCAATGAGCAGTTCTTC
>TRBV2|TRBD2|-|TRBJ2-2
CATKGAGGRTGELFF
TGTGCCACCAAGGGAGCGGGAGGGCGAACCGGGGAGCTGTTTTTT
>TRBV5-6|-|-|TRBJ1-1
CASSSLAFPGPNTEAFF
TGTGCCAGCAGCTCCCTCGCCTTCCCAGGCCCGAACACTGAAGCTTTCTTT
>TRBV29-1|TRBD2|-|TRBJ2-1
CSLAPLAGGGEQFF
TGCAGCCTTGCCCCACTAGCGGGAGGGGGTGAGCAGTTCTTC
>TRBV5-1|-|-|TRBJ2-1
CASSSVNNEQFF
TGCGCCAGCAGCTCGGTGAACAATGAGCAGTTCTTC
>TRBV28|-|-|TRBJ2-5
CASSPSESKETQYF
TGTGCCAGCTCACCAAGCGAATCGAAAGAGACCCAGTACTTC
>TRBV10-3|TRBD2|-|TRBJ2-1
CAIRGTSGGPGDNEQFF
TGTGCCATCAGAGGGACTAGCGGGGGGCCCGGGGACAATGAGCAGTTCTTC
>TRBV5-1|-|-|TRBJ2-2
CASSLRQDNTGELFF
TGCGCCAGCAGCTTGCGACAGGACAACACCGGGGAGCTGTTTTTT
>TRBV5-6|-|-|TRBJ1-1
CASSRWGVTEAFF
TGTGCCAGCAGCCGGTGGGGGGTGACTGAAGCTTTCTTT
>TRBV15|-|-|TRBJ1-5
CATSRDVEGQQPQHF
TGTGCCACCAGCAGAGATGTGGAGGGTCAGCAGCCCCAGCATTTT
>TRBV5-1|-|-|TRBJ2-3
CASSFGDSSTDTQYF
TGCGCCAGCAGCTTTGGCGATTCTAGCACAGATACGCAGTATTTT
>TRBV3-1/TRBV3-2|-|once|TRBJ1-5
CASSYSNQPQHF
TGTGCCAGCAGTTATAGCAATCAGCCCCAGCATTTT
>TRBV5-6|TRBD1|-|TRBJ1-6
CASSSDRGGNSPLHF
TGTGCCAGCAGCTCGGACAGGGGAGGTAATTCACCCCTCCACTTT
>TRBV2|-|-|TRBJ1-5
CASRRDVNQPQHF
TGTGCCAGCAGGAGGGACGTAAATCAGCCCCAGCATTTT
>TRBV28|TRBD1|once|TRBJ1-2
CASGLQGANYGYTF
TGTGCCAGCGGCCTCCAGGGGGCCAACTATGGCTACACCTTC
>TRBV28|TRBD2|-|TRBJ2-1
CASIRGGLQYNEQFF
TGTGCCAGCATCCGGGGGGGACTCCAGTACAATGAGCAGTTCTTC
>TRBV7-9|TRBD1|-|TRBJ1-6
CASSLGPADRVFSLHF
TGTGCCAGCAGCTTAGGACCCGCAGACAGGGTATTCTCCCTCCACTTT
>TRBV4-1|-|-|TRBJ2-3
CASSQDILQGASTDTQYF
TGCGCCAGCAGCCAAGATATTTTGCAGGGAGCTAGCACAGATACGCAGTATTTT
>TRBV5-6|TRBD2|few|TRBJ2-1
CASSSTHLPSGGEQFF
TGTGCCAGCAGCTCAACCCACCTCCCTAGCGGGGGGGAGCAGTTCTTC
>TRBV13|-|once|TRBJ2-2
CASSPYGFMGNTGELFF
TGTGCCAGCAGCCCGTATGGCTTCATGGGGAACACCGGGGAGCTGTTTTTT
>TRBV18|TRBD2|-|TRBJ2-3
CASSLALTSGPDTQYF
TGTGCCAGCTCACTAGCCCTCACTAGCGGGCCAGATACGCAGTATTTT
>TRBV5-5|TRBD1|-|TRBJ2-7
CASSLNPGTVSTYEQYF
TGTGCCAGCAGCTTAAACCCCGGGACAGTGAGTACCTACGAGCAGTACTTC
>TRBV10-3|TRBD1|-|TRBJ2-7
CASETGGQGVNEQYF
TGTGCCAGCGAAACGGGGGGACAGGGGGTCAACGAGCAGTACTTC
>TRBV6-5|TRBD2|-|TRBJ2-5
CASTGLEETQYF
TGTGCCAGCACCGGACTAGAAGAGACCCAGTACTTC
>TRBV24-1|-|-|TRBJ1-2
CATSDSKRPYGYTF
TGTGCCACCAGTGATTCTAAGAGGCCCTATGGCTACACCTTC
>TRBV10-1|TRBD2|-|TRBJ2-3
CASSEPGGDTQYF
TGCGCCAGCAGTGAACCGGGGGGAGATACGCAGTATTTT
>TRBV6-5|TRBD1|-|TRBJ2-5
CASTNPGQPKETQYF
TGTGCCAGCACGAATCCGGGACAGCCTAAAGAGACCCAGTACTTC
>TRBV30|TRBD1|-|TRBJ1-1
CAWSAGQGVNTEAFF
TGTGCCTGGAGTGCGGGACAGGGGGTGAACACTGAAGCTTTCTTT
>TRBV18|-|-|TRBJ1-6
CASTKDRINSPLHF
TGTGCCAGCACTAAAGACAGGATCAATTCACCCCTCCACTTT
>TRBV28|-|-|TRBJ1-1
CASSTSFGGGSEAFF
TGTGCCAGCAGTACCTCGTTCGGGGGGGGCTCTGAAGCTTTCTTT
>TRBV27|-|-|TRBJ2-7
CASSPSIGPYEQYF
TGTGCCAGCAGTCCCTCAATAGGCCCCTACGAGCAGTACTTC